This TCR beta chain was identified during a study of blood T cell repertoires in COVID-19. Study summary: Samples taken during acute and convalescent COVID-19 were collected in the United States, Italy and Spain. From T cells, B-cell-depleted T cells, or PBMCs came the material, which was cDNA or gDNA.

Original processing notes: Amplification with reference gene primers provided the estimates of nucleated cell counts. Some clones are missing from TCRdb's copy, which holds only in-frame ones; the method was immunoSEQ multiplex PCR. That table supplies the V and J calls and clone size; D and trimming were determined from the DNA. The sample includes roughly 110,000 clones, 80% to 85% of them seen just once. This CDR3 region has 17 residues. Germline V gives CDR1 KGHSH, CDR2 LQKENI. With V trimmed by 0 bases and J by 1 base, 1 base remained unmatched. The sample was peripheral blood. This clonotype was obtained from a man aged 70-80 years with acute or convalescent COVID-19. The chain combines TRBV18 with TRBJ2-3; 13 positions agree with TRBD2. The chain's CDR3 is CASSPPGTSGGTDTQYF. The CDR3 DNA follows: TGTGCCAGCTCACCACCCGGGACTAGCGGGGGCACAGATACGCAGTATTTT.